One sample yielded the 19 T cell receptor beta chains listed below, sequenced in a study of CD8 T cells in Susac syndrome. An amount of RNA that ranged from roughly 0.45 to 1 ug was reverse transcribed with random hexamers. TCRdb re-analysed the immunoSEQ multiplex PCR reads in MiXCR, keeping a single row per CDR3 protein. The data hold approximately 140,000 distinct CDR3 sequences, with 90% to 95% observed a single time. The sequencing input was CD4+ T cells from PBMCs. Every receptor here comes from a human donor with multiple sclerosis.

This clonotype showed up just a few times. The rearrangement joins TRBV6-1 to TRBJ1-4; D gene uncertain. Germline CDR1 MNHNS, CDR2 SASEGT. The CDR3 is 15 amino acids. V lost 6 bases, J lost 0 bases, and 11 bases lay in between. CDR3 bases: TGTGCCAGCAGCCCCCGAGGCTCAACTAATGAAAAACTGTTTTTT. Translating gives CASSPRGSTNEKLFF.

The chain has TRBV9 and TRBJ2-3, with D tentatively TRBD1 or TRBD2 (5 bases each). This CDR3 contains 14 residues. Trimming took 4 bases from V and 6 from J, leaving 15 bases between them. CDR1 is SGDLS, CDR2 YYNGEE, per germline. The CDR3 region has the DNA TGTGCCAGCAGCACCGGCGCCGAGGGGGATACGCAGTATTTT. This encodes CASSTGAEGDTQYF.

This clonotype was detected only once. The J gene is TRBJ2-1, the V gene TRBV20-1; a weak D match, TRBD2 (6 bases). Looked up from germline, CDR1 is DFQATT and CDR2 is SNEGSKA (reference sequence). The CDR3 runs 14 residues. V was shortened by 3 bases and J by 0 bases, with 9 bases between the two germline ends. This CDR3 reads CSARSGDSYNEQFF. In DNA, the CDR3 is TGCAGTGCTAGGTCGGGGGACTCCTACAATGAGCAGTTCTTC.

The CDR3 loop is CASSQTGPPNQPQHF. DNA of the CDR3: TGTGCCAGCAGTCAAACAGGTCCTCCTAATCAGCCCCAGCATTTT. The J gene is TRBJ1-5, the V gene TRBV2; D might be TRBD1 (5 bases). Germline CDR1 and CDR2: SNHLY and FYNNEI. The CDR3 is 15 residues long. V shed 5 bases and J shed 4 bases, with 15 bases lying between them.

In DNA form, the CDR3 reads TGTGCCAGCACCCTCGGGGGTAGCAGAGAGACCCAGTACTTC. This sequence encodes CASTLGGSRETQYF. The gene calls are TRBV28 and TRBJ2-5; D possibly corresponds to TRBD2 (6 bases). Trimming stripped 7 bases from V and 4 bases from J, with 16 bases between. The CDR3 loop spans 14 amino acids. Germline CDR1 is MDHEN and CDR2 is SYDVKM.

This chain connects TRBV6-2 or TRBV6-3 to TRBJ2-7; 11 positions agree with TRBD1. The CDR3 is made up of 15 amino acids. Germline CDR1 is MNHEY and CDR2 is SVGEGT. V was pared by 8 bases and J by 3 bases, with 9 bases of the junction left unmatched. This chain's CDR3 is CASFPSGTGGYEQYF. The CDR3, as DNA: TGTGCCAGCTTTCCCTCCGGGACAGGGGGCTACGAGCAGTACTTC.

This clonotype appeared a single time. The CDR3 sequence: CASSDGLYPVGYTF. CDR3 DNA sequence: TGTGCCAGCAGTGATGGACTCTACCCGGTAGGCTACACCTTC. The V gene is TRBV25-1, the J gene TRBJ1-2; no reliable D call. CDR1 is MGHDK, CDR2 SYGVNS, per germline. The CDR3 length is 14 residues. V was pared by 3 bases and J by 8 bases, with 16 bases between.

The chain is built from TRBV29-1 and TRBJ2-5; 8 bases match TRBD2. The CDR3 is made up of 14 amino acids. The V and J ends lost 7 bases and 6 bases, in that order; junction bases with no gene match: 13. Germline V gene sequence: CDR1 SQVTM, CDR2 ANQGSEA. This CDR3 reads CSAQGAGVVKTQYF. The CDR3, as DNA: TGCAGCGCCCAGGGAGCGGGAGTTGTGAAGACCCAGTACTTC.

The rearrangement joins TRBV7-9 to TRBJ1-4; 9 bases are shared with TRBD1. The CDR3 is 14 residues long. J gave up 8 bases and V 3 bases, and 4 bases lay outside the gene matches. Germline-derived CDR1 and CDR2 are SEHNR and FQNEAQ (reference sequence). CDR3 protein: CASSLGTGNEKLFF. In DNA, the CDR3 is TGTGCCAGCAGCTTGGGGACAGGGAACGAAAAACTGTTTTTT.

The V call is TRBV9, the J call TRBJ2-7, with 9 bases matching TRBD2. The CDR3 has 17 amino acids. Germline V CDR1 and CDR2: SGDLS, YYNGEE. After removal of 0 bases from V and 2 bases from J, the junction contained 9 bases not matched to a gene. CDR3 DNA sequence: TGTGCCAGCAGCGTAGATGGAAGGCTAGCGGGAACCTACGAGCAGTACTTC. Translation gives CASSVDGRLAGTYEQYF.

In its sample, this clonotype was seen once. This chain uses TRBV24-1 with TRBJ2-3; D is possibly TRBD1 or TRBD2 (5 bases each). The length of the CDR3 is 15 residues. With 9 bases removed from V and 2 bases from J, the gap between germline ends came to 17 bases. The germline V gene encodes CDR1 KGHDR and CDR2 SFDVKD. The CDR3 spells CATLGTAENTDTQYF. The CDR3 DNA sequence: TGTGCCACCCTCGGGACGGCGGAGAACACAGATACGCAGTATTTT.

The V and J genes are TRBV14 and TRBJ2-2; no clear D gene. Germline values: CDR1 SGHDN, CDR2 FVKESK. Trimming shortened V by 0 bases and J by 6 bases, and 8 bases separated the two germline ends. The CDR3 is made up of 14 amino acids. CDR3 nucleotide sequence: TGTGCCAGCAGCCAAGAACTAAAAGCCGGGGAGCTGTTTTTT. Its protein is CASSQELKAGELFF.

The CDR3 region has the DNA TGTGCCAGCAGAGGACAGGGGATAAGGAACGAGCAGTACTTC. It yields the protein CASRGQGIRNEQYF. The chain joins TRBV2 to TRBJ2-7; the match to TRBD1 covers 9 bases. Trimming took 6 bases from V and 5 from J; bases not matched to a gene: 8. Germline CDR1 reads SNHLY; CDR2 reads FYNNEI. CDR3 size: 14 residues.

V usage is TRBV3-1 and J usage is TRBJ1-5; 7 bases line up with TRBD1. V dropped 4 bases and J dropped 6; count of bases not matched to a gene: 6. The CDR3 covers 14 residues. Germline CDR1 reads LGHDT; CDR2 reads YNNKEL (reference sequence). The CDR3 here is CASSLQQGSQPQHF. For the CDR3, the DNA is TGTGCCAGCAGCCTTCAACAGGGGTCTCAGCCCCAGCATTTT.

The chain has TRBV20-1 and TRBJ1-6; TRBD1 might be the D (6 bases). This CDR3 contains 12 residues. Trimming removed 3 bases at V and 7 bases at J, with 7 bases between. The germline CDR1 and CDR2 sequences are DFQATT and SNEGSKA (reference sequence). CDR3 sequence reads: CSASTGNSPLHF. The CDR3 nucleotides read TGCAGTGCTAGTACAGGGAATTCACCCCTCCACTTT.

The J gene is TRBJ2-7, the V gene TRBV27; tentatively, D is TRBD2 (6 bases). The germline V gene encodes CDR1 MNHEY and CDR2 SMNVEV (reference sequence). The CDR3 runs to 14 residues. Trimming stripped 8 bases from V and 7 bases from J, with 21 bases between. The CDR3 reads CASDLGGVWGEQYF. CDR3 nucleotides: TGTGCCAGCGACCTTGGCGGGGTCTGGGGGGAGCAGTACTTC.

The chain links TRBV4-2 to TRBJ2-5, with TRBD2 as a possible D gene (5 bases). Trimming removed 1 base from V and 7 bases from J, with 16 bases in between. Germline V lookup: CDR1 LGHNA, CDR2 YNFKEQ. This CDR3 is built from 15 residues. The CDR3 protein is CASSQAGNQERTQYF. CDR3 coding DNA: TGTGCCAGCAGCCAAGCGGGGAACCAAGAGAGGACCCAGTACTTC.

This clonotype was recorded only once. The chain links TRBV30 to TRBJ2-5; no definite D call. The CDR3 has 11 amino acids. Per germline, CDR1 GTSNPN and CDR2 SVGIG (reference sequence). The germline V and J ends were trimmed by 0 bases and 8 bases, with 7 bases remaining between them. This CDR3 is CAWSVLQTQYF. CDR3 in DNA: TGTGCCTGGAGTGTACTCCAAACCCAGTACTTC.

This clonotype turned up a few times. The rearrangement joins TRBV30 to TRBJ1-5; tentatively, D is TRBD1 (5 bases). Germline CDR1 reads GTSNPN; CDR2 reads SVGIG (reference sequence). V was pared by 2 bases and J by 4 bases, with 9 bases between. The CDR3 loop spans 13 amino acids. The CDR3 loop is CAWSLGGNQPQHF. In DNA, the CDR3 is TGTGCCTGGAGTCTCGGGGGAAATCAGCCCCAGCATTTT.